This passage covers 13 T cell receptor beta chains from one sample sequenced in a study of T-cell reconstitution after alpha-beta-depleted transplantation in children. As it was prepared, the TCRbeta library received unique molecular identifiers. TCRdb processed the PCR reads anew with MiXCR; each CDR3 protein has one entry. This repertoire shows around 400,000 distinct CDR3 sequences, roughly a tenth found once; its top ten account for about 5%. Material: PBMCs from the stem cell graft donor, obtained from the stem cell graft. The origin of the receptors is a human donor who donated a stem cell graft to a child with acute myeloid leukemia.

The V and J genes are TRBV5-1 and TRBJ2-3; unclear D gene. The CDR3 is 11 amino acids. With 5 bases removed from V and 9 bases from J, the gap between germline ends came to 10 bases. Germline V gene lookup returns CDR1 SGHRS and CDR2 YFSETQ. In DNA, the CDR3 is TGCGCCAGCAGGTGGATGGAGACGCAGTATTTT. It encodes CASRWMETQYF.

The chain links TRBV20-1 to TRBJ2-7; 8 nucleotides match TRBD2. Germline loops: CDR1 DFQATT, CDR2 SNEGSKA (reference sequence). Trimming at V came to 0 bases and at J to 2 bases, leaving 6 bases not matched to a gene. The CDR3 is made up of 15 amino acids. The CDR3 reads CSARDEAGVTYEQYF. DNA of the CDR3: TGCAGTGCTAGAGATGAAGCGGGAGTGACCTACGAGCAGTACTTC.

Many counts were recorded for this clonotype. This sequence joins TRBV7-6 and TRBJ2-1; the D gene could be TRBD1 or TRBD2 (5 bases each). The CDR3 runs to 13 residues. V was pared by 5 bases and J by 4 bases, with 9 bases between. In germline, CDR1 is SGHVS, CDR2 FNYEAQ. This CDR3 reads CASSPGQYNEQFF. DNA for the CDR3: TGTGCCAGCAGCCCGGGGCAATACAATGAGCAGTTCTTC.

This clonotype was seen a handful of times. The gene calls are TRBV5-4 and TRBJ2-5; TRBD1 matches 8 bases. V shed 4 bases and J 4 bases; nucleotides not matched to a gene: 6. The CDR3 spans 14 residues. Germline lookup yields CDR1 SGHNT and CDR2 YYREEE (reference sequence). CDR3 DNA: TGTGCCAGCAGCGTGGGACAGGAACGAGAGACCCAGTACTTC. Its protein product is CASSVGQERETQYF.

The chain combines TRBV7-2 with TRBJ1-2; TRBD1 aligns across 8 bases. The V and J ends lost 1 base and 2 bases, in that order; junction bases with no gene match: 3. The CDR3 runs 15 residues. CDR1 is SGHTA and CDR2 is FQGNSA in the germline V gene. CDR3 nucleotides: TGTGCCAGCAGCTTAGTTAGGACAGGGAACTATGGCTACACCTTC. Amino acids: CASSLVRTGNYGYTF.

This clonotype was seen a handful of times. This sequence joins TRBV9 and TRBJ2-7; either TRBD1 or TRBD2 may supply D (5 bases each). The CDR3 runs to 14 residues. The germline V gene encodes CDR1 SGDLS and CDR2 YYNGEE. With 0 bases removed from V and 3 bases from J, the gap between germline ends came to 10 bases. The CDR3 DNA reads TGTGCCAGCAGCGTAGCGGGGCAGGGCTACGAGCAGTACTTC. Translation gives CASSVAGQGYEQYF.

This clonotype occurred many times. The chain joins TRBV12-3 or TRBV12-4 to TRBJ2-2; a possible D gene is TRBD1 (5 bases). The CDR3 is 13 amino acids. Trimming took 6 bases from V and 8 from J, leaving 13 bases between them. CDR3 region: CASRTRAGGELFF. In nucleotides, the CDR3 is TGTGCCAGCAGGACAAGGGCAGGGGGGGAGCTGTTTTTT.

This clonotype was seen a handful of times. The chain has TRBV12-3 or TRBV12-4 and TRBJ1-1; D is perhaps TRBD1 (5 bases). V lost 6 bases and J lost 4, with 15 bases in between. The CDR3 totals 14 residues. CDR3 bases: TGTGCCAGCAGCCCCTCGGGGGTTGGCACTGAAGCTTTCTTT. This translates into CASSPSGVGTEAFF.

A few counts support this clonotype. This chain links TRBV12-3 or TRBV12-4 with TRBJ1-1; TRBD1 might be the D (6 bases). CDR3 size: 15 residues. V lost 7 bases and J lost 7, with 22 bases in between. For the CDR3, the DNA is TGTGCCAGCACCACAGAGGGGGGTGTAAGCGATGAAGCTTTCTTT. Its protein product is CASTTEGGVSDEAFF.

Ten or more counts support this clonotype. The genes are TRBV20-1 and TRBJ2-5, with D tentatively TRBD1 (7 bases). Trimming removed 5 bases at V and 5 bases at J, with 12 bases between. This CDR3 is 12 amino acids long. Germline lookup yields CDR1 DFQATT and CDR2 SNEGSKA (reference sequence). The CDR3 DNA is TGCAGTGCTCGACCAGGGGGGGAGACCCAGTACTTC. Residues: CSARPGGETQYF.

To note about this clonotype: Mismatch with germline at one junction end may stem from a read error. V is TRBV12-3 or TRBV12-4 and J is TRBJ1-1, with TRBD1 matching 8 bases. This CDR3 is 19 amino acids long. The DNA of the CDR3 is TGTGCCATCAGTTTAGGTCGGGGGGACAGGTTAAGCCCGAACACTGAAGCTTTCTTT. It translates to CAISLGRGDRLSPNTEAFF.

This clonotype was recorded many times. The chain carries TRBV20-1 and TRBJ2-1, with a tentative D call TRBD2 (5 bases). Trimming removed 4 bases from V and 2 bases from J, with 12 bases in between. The CDR3 is 14 amino acids. Germline V gene data show CDR1 as DFQATT and CDR2 as SNEGSKA (reference sequence). The DNA of the CDR3 is TGCAGTGCTATGATTAGCGAAACCTACAATGAGCAGTTCTTC. Protein sequence: CSAMISETYNEQFF.

This clonotype has only a few counts. The rearrangement links TRBV3-1 to TRBJ2-7; 8 positions match TRBD2. Germline lookup yields CDR1 LGHDT and CDR2 YNNKEL (reference sequence). The CDR3 contains 16 residues. Trimming removed 5 bases from V and 3 bases from J; junction bases left unmatched: 12. The CDR3, as DNA: TGTGCCAGCAGCAGATACCTGGCGGGAGGAGACTACGAGCAGTACTTC. This encodes CASSRYLAGGDYEQYF.